The rows below give T cell receptor beta chains drawn from one sample of a study of blood T cell repertoires in COVID-19. TCRdb keeps only in-frame clones here, not all; method: immunoSEQ multiplex PCR. Of roughly 68,000 clones detected, roughly 80% appear once; the ten largest clones hold 15%. Sequenced input: peripheral blood. Receptors originate from a man aged 60-69 years with COVID-19, enrolled during active disease. CDR3s include the opening cysteine and the closing phenylalanine or tryptophan. Fields, in order: CDR3 DNA, CDR3 protein, J gene, clone size, V gene, D gene. The D gene is left open where the match is weak. Size values are once, few and many counts, or a class for expanded clones, and some rows have none.

cdr3_nt: TGTGCCAGTAGTATATGGTGGGGACAGGGAAACAATGAGCAGTTCTTC
cdr3_aa: CASSIWWGQGNNEQFF
j_call: TRBJ2-1
clone_size: NA
v_call: TRBV19
d_call: TRBD1

cdr3_nt: TGTGCCAGCAGCTTACTCGGGGACTACGAGCAGTACTTC
cdr3_aa: CASSLLGDYEQYF
j_call: TRBJ2-7
clone_size: NA
v_call: TRBV7-3
d_call: NA

cdr3_nt: TGTGCCAGCAGTCTGCTCGCTGGGCCCCAAGAGACCCAGTACTTC
cdr3_aa: CASSLLAGPQETQYF
j_call: TRBJ2-5
clone_size: NA
v_call: TRBV6-2/TRBV6-3
d_call: NA

cdr3_nt: TGTGCCACCAGTGATCCGGGACTAGCCTCGAACACCGGGGAGCTGTTTTTT
cdr3_aa: CATSDPGLASNTGELFF
j_call: TRBJ2-2
clone_size: few
v_call: TRBV24-1
d_call: TRBD2

cdr3_nt: TGCAGCGTTGCTCGACTTCACTATGGCTACACCTTC
cdr3_aa: CSVARLHYGYTF
j_call: TRBJ1-2
clone_size: NA
v_call: TRBV29-1
d_call: NA

cdr3_nt: TGTGCCAGCGGCAGGACTAGCGGGGGGAACACAGATACGCAGTATTTT
cdr3_aa: CASGRTSGGNTDTQYF
j_call: TRBJ2-3
clone_size: NA
v_call: TRBV9
d_call: TRBD2

cdr3_nt: TGCGCCAGCCGTGAGAGTAGCAATCAGCCCCAGCATTTT
cdr3_aa: CASRESSNQPQHF
j_call: TRBJ1-5
clone_size: NA
v_call: TRBV5-1
d_call: NA

cdr3_nt: TGTGCCAGCACCCTCCGGCAGGGGCCTAACACTGAAGCTTTCTTT
cdr3_aa: CASTLRQGPNTEAFF
j_call: TRBJ1-1
clone_size: NA
v_call: TRBV6-5
d_call: NA

cdr3_nt: TGTGCCAGCAGCTCCCTAAACCTGAATCAGCCCCAGCATTTT
cdr3_aa: CASSSLNLNQPQHF
j_call: TRBJ1-5
clone_size: few
v_call: TRBV7-9
d_call: NA

cdr3_nt: TGTGCTAGTGGTCCCCCCCTCGGGGGGGCCGGGGAGCAGTACTTC
cdr3_aa: CASGPPLGGAGEQYF
j_call: TRBJ2-7
clone_size: few
v_call: TRBV12-5
d_call: TRBD2

cdr3_nt: TGTGCCTGCCCTACAGGGTCGGGCTATGGCTACACCTTC
cdr3_aa: CACPTGSGYGYTF
j_call: TRBJ1-2
clone_size: NA
v_call: TRBV30
d_call: NA

cdr3_nt: TGTGCCAGCAGCCAACGCGGGAGGGCTGCTTTTGAGCAGTTCTTC
cdr3_aa: CASSQRGRAAFEQFF
j_call: TRBJ2-1
clone_size: NA
v_call: TRBV3-1/TRBV3-2
d_call: TRBD2

cdr3_nt: TGCGCCAGCAGTCGACAGGTGTCCCAGCATTTT
cdr3_aa: CASSRQVSQHF
j_call: TRBJ1-5
clone_size: NA
v_call: TRBV23-1
d_call: NA

cdr3_nt: TGTGCCAGCAGCCCCAGTGGGGGGTATGGCTACACCTTC
cdr3_aa: CASSPSGGYGYTF
j_call: TRBJ1-2
clone_size: NA
v_call: TRBV11-3
d_call: NA

cdr3_nt: TGTGCCAGCAGCAACGGACAGGGCCCAGAGACCCAGTACTTC
cdr3_aa: CASSNGQGPETQYF
j_call: TRBJ2-5
clone_size: NA
v_call: TRBV7-9
d_call: TRBD1

cdr3_nt: TGTGCCAGCAGCCCGAACAGCTACGAGCAGTACTTC
cdr3_aa: CASSPNSYEQYF
j_call: TRBJ2-7
clone_size: many
v_call: TRBV7-9
d_call: NA

cdr3_nt: TGTGCCAGCAGCCACGGACTAGCGGGCGATACGCAGTATTTT
cdr3_aa: CASSHGLAGDTQYF
j_call: TRBJ2-3
clone_size: NA
v_call: TRBV7-2
d_call: TRBD2

cdr3_nt: TGTGCCAGCAGCCAAGACACCGGGACTAGACGATCCGGGGAGCTGTTTTTT
cdr3_aa: CASSQDTGTRRSGELFF
j_call: TRBJ2-2
clone_size: NA
v_call: TRBV3-1/TRBV3-2
d_call: TRBD2

cdr3_nt: TGTGCCACCTCAACTAGTCTCCAAGAGACCCAGTACTTC
cdr3_aa: CATSTSLQETQYF
j_call: TRBJ2-5
clone_size: NA
v_call: TRBV6-5
d_call: NA

cdr3_nt: TGTGCCACCAGTGATTTCACGGGAAGCTCCTACAATGAGCAGTTCTTC
cdr3_aa: CATSDFTGSSYNEQFF
j_call: TRBJ2-1
clone_size: NA
v_call: TRBV24-1
d_call: NA

cdr3_nt: TGCAGTGCTAGTCTGGCTCTAAGGAGCTCCTACGAGCAGTACTTC
cdr3_aa: CSASLALRSSYEQYF
j_call: TRBJ2-7
clone_size: NA
v_call: TRBV20-1
d_call: NA

cdr3_nt: TGTGCCACCAGCAGAGATTCAAACGGTCAAGAGACCCAGTACTTC
cdr3_aa: CATSRDSNGQETQYF
j_call: TRBJ2-5
clone_size: NA
v_call: TRBV15
d_call: NA

cdr3_nt: TGTGCCAGCAGCTCAGATCTGACATCCCGGAACACTGAAGCTTTCTTT
cdr3_aa: CASSSDLTSRNTEAFF
j_call: TRBJ1-1
clone_size: NA
v_call: TRBV5-4
d_call: NA

cdr3_nt: TGTGCCAGCAGCTTAGGACAGCGAAACACTGAAGCTTTCTTT
cdr3_aa: CASSLGQRNTEAFF
j_call: TRBJ1-1
clone_size: once
v_call: TRBV11-3
d_call: NA

cdr3_nt: TGCGCCAGCAGAGTTGGGACAGAAGAAGCTTTCTTT
cdr3_aa: CASRVGTEEAFF
j_call: TRBJ1-1
clone_size: NA
v_call: TRBV10-2
d_call: TRBD1

cdr3_nt: TGTGCCTGGAGTGTTGGGGGCAACTACGAGCAGTACTTC
cdr3_aa: CAWSVGGNYEQYF
j_call: TRBJ2-7
clone_size: NA
v_call: TRBV30
d_call: NA

cdr3_nt: TGTGCCAGCAGCCCCGAGCGAAGCGGGGAGCTGTTTTTT
cdr3_aa: CASSPERSGELFF
j_call: TRBJ2-2
clone_size: many
v_call: TRBV7-3
d_call: NA

cdr3_nt: TGTGCCAGCAGCTCACGCGCCCGGACTAGCGGACGGTACCAAGAGACCCAGTACTTC
cdr3_aa: CASSSRARTSGRYQETQYF
j_call: TRBJ2-5
clone_size: once
v_call: TRBV5-4
d_call: TRBD2

cdr3_nt: TGTGCCAGCAGCTTAGGGGGGGAAAGGTACTACGAGCAGTACTTC
cdr3_aa: CASSLGGERYYEQYF
j_call: TRBJ2-7
clone_size: few
v_call: TRBV7-2
d_call: NA

cdr3_nt: TGCAGTGGAGCGGCCACAGATACGCAGTATTTT
cdr3_aa: CSGAATDTQYF
j_call: TRBJ2-3
clone_size: NA
v_call: TRBV20-1
d_call: NA

cdr3_nt: TGTGCCAGCACTCGGGACAGGGAGGGAACTGAAGCTTTCTTT
cdr3_aa: CASTRDREGTEAFF
j_call: TRBJ1-1
clone_size: NA
v_call: TRBV6-5
d_call: TRBD1

cdr3_nt: TGTGCCAGCAACCCCGGGGGATATGGCTACACCTTC
cdr3_aa: CASNPGGYGYTF
j_call: TRBJ1-2
clone_size: NA
v_call: TRBV6-2/TRBV6-3
d_call: NA

cdr3_nt: TGTGCCAGCAGCGCAACCGGGACAGGGCATCGCGAGCAGTACTTC
cdr3_aa: CASSATGTGHREQYF
j_call: TRBJ2-7
clone_size: few
v_call: TRBV5-4
d_call: TRBD1

cdr3_nt: TGTGCCAGCAGGACAGGGATTCAGCCCCAGCATTTT
cdr3_aa: CASRTGIQPQHF
j_call: TRBJ1-5
clone_size: NA
v_call: TRBV28
d_call: TRBD1

cdr3_nt: TGTGCCAGCAGCTTAGGGAGGGGTTCGGGGAATAATTCACCCCTCCACTTT
cdr3_aa: CASSLGRGSGNNSPLHF
j_call: TRBJ1-6
clone_size: few
v_call: TRBV11-2
d_call: NA

cdr3_nt: TGTGCCAGCAGCTCGTTTGGGAACAGGTACAATGAGCAGTTCTTC
cdr3_aa: CASSSFGNRYNEQFF
j_call: TRBJ2-1
clone_size: few
v_call: TRBV7-9
d_call: NA

cdr3_nt: TGTGCCAGCAGCCAACGGGGGGCAGAGACCCAGTACTTC
cdr3_aa: CASSQRGAETQYF
j_call: TRBJ2-5
clone_size: NA
v_call: TRBV3-1/TRBV3-2
d_call: NA

cdr3_nt: TGTGCCAGCAGCTCAACAAACGCGGGGTACGCCGGGGAGCTGTTTTTT
cdr3_aa: CASSSTNAGYAGELFF
j_call: TRBJ2-2
clone_size: NA
v_call: TRBV7-9
d_call: NA

cdr3_nt: TGTGCCAGCAGTGAAGAGGGAAGCAGGGTATATGGCTACACCTTC
cdr3_aa: CASSEEGSRVYGYTF
j_call: TRBJ1-2
clone_size: NA
v_call: TRBV6-1
d_call: NA

cdr3_nt: TGTGCCACCGGTGAGAGGCTTAATGAAAAACTGTTTTTT
cdr3_aa: CATGERLNEKLFF
j_call: TRBJ1-4
clone_size: few
v_call: TRBV15
d_call: NA

cdr3_nt: TGTGCCAGCAGGATACAGGGGCTCGTGGCGAATTCACCCCTCCACTTT
cdr3_aa: CASRIQGLVANSPLHF
j_call: TRBJ1-6
clone_size: few
v_call: TRBV28
d_call: TRBD1

cdr3_nt: TGTGCCACCACCAAGGGGGTGGGGAATCAGCCCCAGCATTTT
cdr3_aa: CATTKGVGNQPQHF
j_call: TRBJ1-5
clone_size: NA
v_call: TRBV15
d_call: NA

cdr3_nt: TGTGCCAGCACCCCGGGTCCTGGCACAGATACGCAGTATTTT
cdr3_aa: CASTPGPGTDTQYF
j_call: TRBJ2-3
clone_size: NA
v_call: TRBV28
d_call: NA

cdr3_nt: TGTGCCTGGAGTGCGCTGGAGACAGGGGGTTCACCCCTCCACTTT
cdr3_aa: CAWSALETGGSPLHF
j_call: TRBJ1-6
clone_size: few
v_call: TRBV30
d_call: TRBD1

cdr3_nt: TGTGCCAGCAGCCCCGAGTACGGACATTCCGAGCAGTACTTC
cdr3_aa: CASSPEYGHSEQYF
j_call: TRBJ2-7
clone_size: NA
v_call: TRBV11-2
d_call: NA

cdr3_nt: TGTGCCAGCAGCGTGGTTAGCGGAACAGATACGCAGTATTTT
cdr3_aa: CASSVVSGTDTQYF
j_call: TRBJ2-3
clone_size: NA
v_call: TRBV11-3
d_call: NA

cdr3_nt: TGTGCCAGCAGCTTATCTGCAGGGGCGCGCGAAAAACTGTTTTTT
cdr3_aa: CASSLSAGAREKLFF
j_call: TRBJ1-4
clone_size: NA
v_call: TRBV11-3
d_call: NA

cdr3_nt: TGTGCCAGCAGCCTTCATCTGTTGAGCTCCTATAATTCACCCCTCCACTTT
cdr3_aa: CASSLHLLSSYNSPLHF
j_call: TRBJ1-6
clone_size: NA
v_call: TRBV3-1/TRBV3-2
d_call: NA